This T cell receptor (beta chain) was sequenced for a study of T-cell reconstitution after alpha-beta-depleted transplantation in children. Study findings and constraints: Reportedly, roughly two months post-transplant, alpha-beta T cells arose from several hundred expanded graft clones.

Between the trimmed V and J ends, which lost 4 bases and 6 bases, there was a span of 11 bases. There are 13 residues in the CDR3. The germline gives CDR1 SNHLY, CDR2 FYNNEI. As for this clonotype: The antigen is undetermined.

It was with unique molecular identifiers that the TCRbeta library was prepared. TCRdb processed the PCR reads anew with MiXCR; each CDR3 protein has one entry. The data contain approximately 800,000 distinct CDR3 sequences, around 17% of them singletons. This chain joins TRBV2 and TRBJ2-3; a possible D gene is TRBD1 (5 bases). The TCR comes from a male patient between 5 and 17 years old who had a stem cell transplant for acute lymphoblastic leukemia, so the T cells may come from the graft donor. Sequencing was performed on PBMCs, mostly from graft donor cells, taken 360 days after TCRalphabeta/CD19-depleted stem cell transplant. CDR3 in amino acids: CASSGTILDTQYF. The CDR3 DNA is TGTGCCAGCAGTGGGACAATCTTGGATACGCAGTATTTT.